This is a list of T cell receptor beta chains from one sample in a study of T cell responses to AZD1222 COVID-19 vaccine. The repertoire was sequenced with immunoSEQ multiplex PCR; TCRdb's copy has only in-frame clones and lacks some. The sample lists about 130,000 clones, more than 85% seen once, with about 0.86% in the top ten. The sequenced sample was peripheral blood, obtained on day 0 of AZD1222 vaccination. The receptors were sampled from an adult in good health. CDR3s include the opening cysteine and the closing phenylalanine or tryptophan. A D gene is named only where the DNA matches it firmly. Where a row states a size, it is once, few, many or the class of an expanded clone; other rows omit it.

length	D	V	size	J	CDR3	DNA
14	TRBD1	TRBV6-5	-	TRBJ1-2	CASHPGQGAEGYTF	TGTGCCAGCCACCCGGGACAGGGGGCGGAGGGCTACACCTTC
15	-	TRBV6-5	-	TRBJ1-1	CASNPSGTGNTEAFF	TGTGCCAGCAATCCCTCCGGGACGGGGAACACTGAAGCTTTCTTT
16	-	TRBV12-5	-	TRBJ1-3	CASGLVAARSGNTIYF	TGTGCTAGTGGTTTGGTAGCAGCGCGCTCTGGAAACACCATATATTTT
14	-	TRBV5-6	-	TRBJ1-1	CASSLYWVNTEAFF	TGTGCCAGCAGCTTGTATTGGGTGAACACTGAAGCTTTCTTT
18	TRBD1	TRBV18	-	TRBJ1-1	CASSPYRQGEEGYTEAFF	TGTGCCAGCTCACCATACAGACAGGGGGAGGAGGGGTACACTGAAGCTTTCTTT
14	-	TRBV6-6	few	TRBJ1-1	CASSPKGAHTEAFF	TGTGCCAGCAGCCCCAAGGGAGCACACACTGAAGCTTTCTTT
14	-	TRBV5-1	-	TRBJ2-2	CASSGRERSGELFF	TGCGCCAGCAGCGGCAGGGAGAGATCCGGGGAGCTGTTTTTT
19	TRBD2	TRBV5-5	-	TRBJ2-1	CASSFPQRGAPRTYNEQFF	TGTGCCAGCAGCTTCCCCCAGCGGGGCGCCCCAAGGACCTACAATGAGCAGTTCTTC
15	-	TRBV5-3	-	TRBJ1-5	CARKGGLLSYQPQHF	TGTGCCAGAAAGGGGGGGTTGTTGAGTTATCAGCCCCAGCATTTT
18	-	TRBV5-5	-	TRBJ1-1	CASSLGQSYTLGNTEAFF	TGTGCCAGCAGCTTGGGGCAGTCCTATACATTGGGGAACACTGAAGCTTTCTTT
13	-	TRBV2	-	TRBJ1-2	CASSLQGLRGYTF	TGTGCCAGCAGCTTACAGGGTTTGAGAGGCTACACCTTC
15	-	TRBV10-3	-	TRBJ1-5	CAISKDSSLRGAQHF	TGTGCCATCAGCAAAGACAGCAGCTTGAGGGGGGCCCAGCATTTT
13	-	TRBV10-3	-	TRBJ2-1	CAISATSYNEQFF	TGTGCCATCAGTGCCACATCCTACAATGAGCAGTTCTTC
14	-	TRBV11-2	-	TRBJ1-2	CASSKRQANYGYTF	TGTGCCAGCAGCAAAAGACAGGCTAACTATGGCTACACCTTC
16	-	TRBV2	-	TRBJ2-7	CASERQAGLEGSEQYF	TGTGCCAGCGAGAGGCAAGCAGGGTTGGAGGGATCCGAGCAGTACTTC
13	-	TRBV27	-	TRBJ1-6	CASSGSRNSPLHF	TGTGCCAGCAGTGGGAGTCGAAATTCACCCCTCCACTTT
15	-	TRBV30	-	TRBJ1-1	CAWSLRGAGNTEAFF	TGTGCCTGGAGTCTTAGGGGGGCAGGAAACACTGAAGCTTTCTTT
15	TRBD1	TRBV11-2	-	TRBJ1-1	CASSFRGQANTEAFF	TGTGCCAGCAGCTTTAGAGGACAGGCGAACACTGAAGCTTTCTTT
17	-	TRBV7-2	-	TRBJ1-2	CASSLFQSWVGDYGYTF	TGTGCCAGCAGCTTGTTTCAATCGTGGGTGGGCGACTATGGCTACACCTTC
14	-	TRBV6-5	once	TRBJ1-4	CASSFGGQTEKLFF	TGTGCCAGCAGTTTTGGCGGACAGACTGAAAAACTGTTTTTT
16	-	TRBV7-9	-	TRBJ1-4	CASSPTAYATNEKLFF	TGTGCCAGCAGCCCCACAGCTTATGCAACTAATGAAAAACTGTTTTTT
13	-	TRBV11-2	-	TRBJ1-1	CASSSQGNTEAFF	TGTGCCAGCAGCTCACAGGGGAACACTGAAGCTTTCTTT
13	TRBD1	TRBV12-3/TRBV12-4	-	TRBJ1-1	CASRATGGAEAFF	TGTGCCAGCAGGGCGACAGGGGGCGCTGAAGCTTTCTTT
14	TRBD1	TRBV15	few	TRBJ1-2	CATSIGQGAYGYTF	TGTGCCACCAGCATTGGACAGGGGGCTTATGGCTACACCTTC
13	-	TRBV4-1	once	TRBJ1-1	CASSQRESTEAFF	TGCGCCAGCAGCCAACGGGAGAGCACTGAAGCTTTCTTT
11	-	TRBV20-1	-	TRBJ1-2	CSANNFYGYTF	TGCAGTGCTAATAATTTCTATGGCTACACCTTC
13	-	TRBV11-1	-	TRBJ2-3	CASSITVPDTQYF	TGTGCCAGCAGCATTACTGTCCCAGATACGCAGTATTTT
18	TRBD1	TRBV7-2	-	TRBJ1-5	CASSRGPGGVRGNQPQHF	TGTGCCAGCAGTCGGGGGCCAGGGGGCGTCAGAGGCAATCAGCCCCAGCATTTT
13	-	TRBV5-1	-	TRBJ1-1	CASSLAQYTEAFF	TGCGCCAGCAGCTTGGCACAGTACACTGAAGCTTTCTTT
14	TRBD1	TRBV5-1	-	TRBJ2-3	CASSKDRGTDTQYF	TGCGCCAGCAGCAAGGACAGGGGTACAGATACGCAGTATTTT
13	-	TRBV10-3	-	TRBJ1-6	CAIGSSYNSPLHF	TGTGCCATCGGGAGCTCCTATAATTCACCCCTCCACTTT
13	-	TRBV6-4	-	TRBJ1-6	CASRVDSNSPLHF	TGTGCCAGCAGGGTAGACAGCAATTCACCCCTCCACTTT
14	-	TRBV5-6	-	TRBJ1-1	CASSPGLWNTEAFF	TGTGCCAGCAGCCCCGGCTTGTGGAACACTGAAGCTTTCTTT
15	-	TRBV19	-	TRBJ1-1	CASSIQGYMNTEAFF	TGTGCCAGTAGTATTCAGGGTTATATGAACACTGAAGCTTTCTTT
15	-	TRBV11-3	-	TRBJ2-3	CASSLSPGHTDTQYF	TGTGCCAGCAGCCTTAGCCCAGGACACACAGATACGCAGTATTTT
13	-	TRBV5-1	-	TRBJ2-1	CASSLAVMGEQFF	TGCGCCAGCAGCTTGGCCGTAATGGGTGAGCAGTTCTTC
14	TRBD1	TRBV5-4	-	TRBJ2-3	CASSPGGRTDTQYF	TGTGCCAGCAGCCCAGGGGGACGCACAGATACGCAGTATTTT